The clone carrying this TCR beta chain has only one observation. V dropped 6 bases and J dropped 4 bases, with 7 bases sitting between them. CDR3 size: 13 residues. These data are taken from a study of control samples from healthy donors and cancer patients. Profiling relied on immunoSEQ multiplex PCR, and the TCRdb table lists in-frame clones only, not all of them. The sample lists approximately 150,000 clones, 93% occurring once. The clonotype comes from a man between 18 and 29 years old in good health. The specimen sequenced was blood. V usage is TRBV12-3 or TRBV12-4 and J usage is TRBJ2-6; D call uncertain. The DNA for the CDR3 is TGTGCCAGCAGCTCTGTGGGGGCCAACGTCCTGACTTTC. It translates to CASSSVGANVLTF.